This is a list of T cell receptor beta chains from one sample in a study of blood T cell repertoires in COVID-19. This table comes from immunoSEQ multiplex PCR, and its TCRdb copy is limited to in-frame clones, with some not included. The table records tens of thousands of clones, 80% to 85% of them present only once. Material for sequencing was peripheral blood. These receptor sequences come from a woman aged 80 or over with active or convalescent COVID-19. CDR3s include the opening cysteine and the closing phenylalanine or tryptophan. A D gene is named only where the DNA matches it firmly. The size field is filled for only some rows; it gives once, few, many or a size class.

D gene,J gene,clone size,V gene,CDR3 DNA,CDR3 protein
NA,TRBJ2-1,once,TRBV6-4,TGTGCCAGCAGTGGGGGGGACCACAATGAGCAGTTCTTC,CASSGGDHNEQFF
NA,TRBJ1-2,few,TRBV3-1/TRBV3-2,TGTGCCAGCAGCCAAGGAGGGCAGGTGGGCTATGGCTACACCTTC,CASSQGGQVGYGYTF
NA,TRBJ2-3,NA,TRBV9,TGTGCCAGCAGCGTAGACAGTGGCACAGATACGCAGTATTTT,CASSVDSGTDTQYF
TRBD1,TRBJ1-5,NA,TRBV7-3,TGTGCCAGCAGCTTACGGCGAGGTCAGGGGGTCTTTAGCAATCAGCCCCAGCATTTT,CASSLRRGQGVFSNQPQHF
NA,TRBJ1-5,NA,TRBV28,TGTGCCAGCAGACCCGACAGCGATAGCAATCAGCCCCAGCATTTT,CASRPDSDSNQPQHF
NA,TRBJ1-6,NA,TRBV19,TGTGCCAGTAGTATAGGCAGCGACAATTCACCCCTCCACTTT,CASSIGSDNSPLHF
NA,TRBJ1-1,NA,TRBV18,TGTGCCAGCTCACCTTTAGGGGCAGACACTGAAGCTTTCTTT,CASSPLGADTEAFF
TRBD1,TRBJ1-2,NA,TRBV12-3/TRBV12-4,TGTGCCACCAACCCGGGACAGAACTATGGCTACACCTTC,CATNPGQNYGYTF
NA,TRBJ2-1,NA,TRBV5-6,TGTGCCAGCAGCTCGGGACTCCTTTTCGATGAGCAGTTCTTC,CASSSGLLFDEQFF
NA,TRBJ1-3,NA,TRBV7-9,TGTGCCAGCAGCCCAGAGGTGCCAACAGGGTTTCGGTCATACGACACCATATATTTT,CASSPEVPTGFRSYDTIYF
TRBD2,TRBJ2-3,NA,TRBV7-2,TGTGCCAGCAGCCCCAATAGCGGGGGTCGCGATACGCAGTATTTT,CASSPNSGGRDTQYF
NA,TRBJ1-4,NA,TRBV11-2,TGTGCCAGCAGCTTAGAAGGCACAGGGTGGTCAAAACTGTTTTTT,CASSLEGTGWSKLFF
NA,TRBJ2-5,once,TRBV7-9,TGTGCCAGCAGCTTAATACATAAGAAAGAGACCCAGTACTTC,CASSLIHKKETQYF
NA,TRBJ2-7,NA,TRBV11-2,TGTGCCAGCAGCGTAGGGCACAGGGAGTACTTC,CASSVGHREYF
TRBD2,TRBJ2-1,NA,TRBV6-2/TRBV6-3,TGTGCCAGCAGCCTTAGCGGGAGCTCCTACAATGAGCAGTTCTTC,CASSLSGSSYNEQFF
NA,TRBJ1-1,NA,TRBV6-5,TGTGCCAGCAGTACAGACAAGGAAGCTTTCTTT,CASSTDKEAFF
NA,TRBJ1-2,few,TRBV5-3,TGTGCCAGAAGCAAAGACCGACAGGACCCAGCTAACTATGGCTACACCTTC,CARSKDRQDPANYGYTF
NA,TRBJ2-3,NA,TRBV19,TGTGCCAGTAGTATAGCGCCGAGGGATACGCAGTATTTT,CASSIAPRDTQYF
NA,TRBJ2-1,NA,TRBV29-1,TGCAGCGTTGACAGGGGCTACAATGAGCAGTTCTTC,CSVDRGYNEQFF
NA,TRBJ2-7,NA,TRBV6-5,TGTGCCAGCAGTTACGGAGGGGGGGAGATCGAGCAGTACTTC,CASSYGGGEIEQYF
NA,TRBJ1-6,NA,TRBV27,TGTGCCAGCAGGAAGGGTCAGGGTAATTCACCCCTCCACTTT,CASRKGQGNSPLHF
TRBD1,TRBJ2-7,NA,TRBV5-4,TGTGCCAGCAGCCGACAGGGATCCTACGAGCAGTACTTC,CASSRQGSYEQYF
NA,TRBJ1-1,NA,TRBV28,TGTGCCAGCAGGCAAGACAGGAACACTGAAGCTTTCTTT,CASRQDRNTEAFF
TRBD1,TRBJ1-1,NA,TRBV18,TGTGCCAGCTCACCAACGCAGGGGGCGGGGAGGAACACTGAAGCTTTCTTT,CASSPTQGAGRNTEAFF